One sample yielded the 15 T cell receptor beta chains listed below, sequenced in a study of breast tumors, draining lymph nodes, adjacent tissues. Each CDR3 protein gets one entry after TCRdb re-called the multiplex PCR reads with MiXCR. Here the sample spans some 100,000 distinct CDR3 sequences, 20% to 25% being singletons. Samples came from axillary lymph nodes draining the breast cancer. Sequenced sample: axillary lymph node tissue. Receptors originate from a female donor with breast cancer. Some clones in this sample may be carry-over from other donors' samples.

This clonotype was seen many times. The CDR3 sequence is CASSVASTSGRYEQFF. CDR3 DNA: TGTGCCAGCAGCGTAGCTAGCACTAGCGGGAGGTATGAGCAGTTCTTC. V is TRBV9 and J is TRBJ2-1, with TRBD2 matching 12 bases. The CDR3 totals 16 residues. The J segment lost 8 bases and the V segment lost 0 bases, leaving 6 bases of the junction unmatched. CDR1 is SGDLS, CDR2 YYNGEE, per germline. Based on the CDR3 plus reference TRBV9 and TRBJ2-1, the full variable domain is DSGVTQTPKHLITATGQRVTLRCSPRSGDLSVYWYQQSLDQGLQFLIQYYNGEERAKGNILERFSAQQFPDLHSELNLSSLELGDSALYFCASSVASTSGRYEQFFGPGTRLTVL.

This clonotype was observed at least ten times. CDR3 DNA: TGTGCCAGCAGTTCGACAGGGGGGGCCACAGATACGCAGTATTTT. Amino acids: CASSSTGGATDTQYF. The chain has TRBV6-5 and TRBJ2-3, with 9 bases matching TRBD1. Per germline, CDR1 MNHEY and CDR2 SVGAGI. This CDR3 comprises 15 residues. V trimming: 4 bases; J trimming: 2 bases; junction bases outside the gene matches: 4.

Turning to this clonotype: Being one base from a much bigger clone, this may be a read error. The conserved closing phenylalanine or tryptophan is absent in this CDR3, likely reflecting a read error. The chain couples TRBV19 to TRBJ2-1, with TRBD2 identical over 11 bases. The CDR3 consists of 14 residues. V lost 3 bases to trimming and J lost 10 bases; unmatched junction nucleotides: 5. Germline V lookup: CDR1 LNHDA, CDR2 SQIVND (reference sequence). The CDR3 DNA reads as TGTGCCAGTAGTATTAGCGGGAGGGCTAGGGAGCAGTTCCTC. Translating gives CASSISGRAREQFL.

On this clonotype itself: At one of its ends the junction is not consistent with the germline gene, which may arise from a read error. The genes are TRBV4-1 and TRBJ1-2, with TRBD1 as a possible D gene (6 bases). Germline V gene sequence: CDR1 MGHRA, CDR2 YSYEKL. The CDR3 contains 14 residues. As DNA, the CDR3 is TGCGCCAGCGGCCAAGCAGGGGCTAACTATGGCTACACCTTC. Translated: CASGQAGANYGYTF.

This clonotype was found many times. The CDR3 protein is CSVFLAGIRDEQFF. The CDR3 coding sequence is TGCAGCGTCTTTTTAGCGGGAATCCGGGATGAGCAGTTCTTC. This rearrangement joins TRBV29-1 to TRBJ2-1; 8 positions agree with TRBD2. V gave up 6 bases and J gave up 8 bases; unmatched junction bases: 12. Germline V gives CDR1 SQVTM, CDR2 ANQGSEA. CDR3 length: 14 residues.

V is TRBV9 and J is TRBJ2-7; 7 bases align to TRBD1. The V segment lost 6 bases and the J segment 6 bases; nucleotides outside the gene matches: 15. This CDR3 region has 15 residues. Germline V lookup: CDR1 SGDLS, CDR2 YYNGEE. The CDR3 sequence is CASNFETDRVGEQYF. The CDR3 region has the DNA TGTGCCAGCAACTTTGAGACCGACAGGGTAGGCGAGCAGTACTTC.

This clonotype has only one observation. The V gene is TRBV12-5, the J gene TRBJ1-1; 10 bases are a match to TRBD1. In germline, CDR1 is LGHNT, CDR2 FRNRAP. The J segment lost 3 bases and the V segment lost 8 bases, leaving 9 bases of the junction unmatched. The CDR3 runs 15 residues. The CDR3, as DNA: TGTGCTAGTAGCCCTCCCGGGACAGGGGACACTGAAGCTTTCTTT. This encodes CASSPPGTGDTEAFF. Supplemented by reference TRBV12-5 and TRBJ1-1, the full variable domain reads DARVTQTPRHKVTEMGQEVTMRCQPILGHNTVFWYRQTMMQGLELLAYFRNRAPLDDSGMPKDRFSAEMPDATLATLKIQPSEPRDSAVYFCASSPPGTGDTEAFFGQGTRLTVV.

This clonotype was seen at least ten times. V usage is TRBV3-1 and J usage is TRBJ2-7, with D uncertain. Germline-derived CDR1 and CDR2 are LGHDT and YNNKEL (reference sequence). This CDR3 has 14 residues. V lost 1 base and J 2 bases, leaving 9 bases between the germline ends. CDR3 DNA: TGTGCCAGCAGCCAAGCGTACGGAACCTACGAGCAGTACTTC. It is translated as CASSQAYGTYEQYF.

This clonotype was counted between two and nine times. The CDR3 sequence: CASRTGLYTGELFF. As DNA, the CDR3 is TGTGCCAGTAGGACAGGCCTCTACACCGGGGAGCTGTTTTTT. The J gene is TRBJ2-2, the V gene TRBV19; a possible D gene is TRBD1 (6 bases). Germline loops: CDR1 LNHDA, CDR2 SQIVND (reference sequence). The CDR3 contains 14 residues. V lost 6 bases and J 3 bases, leaving 11 bases between the germline ends. The full variable domain, completed using reference TRBV19 and TRBJ2-2, is DGGITQSPKYLFRKEGQNVTLSCEQNLNHDAMYWYRQDPGQGLRLIYYSQIVNDFQKGDIAEGYSVSREKKESFPLTVTSAQKNPTAFYLCASRTGLYTGELFFGEGSRLTVL.

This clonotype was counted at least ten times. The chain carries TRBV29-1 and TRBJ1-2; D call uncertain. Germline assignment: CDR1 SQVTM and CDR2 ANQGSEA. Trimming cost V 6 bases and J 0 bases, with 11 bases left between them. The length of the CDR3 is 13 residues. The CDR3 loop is CSVTRSSNYGYTF. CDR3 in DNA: TGCAGCGTCACCCGCAGCTCTAACTATGGCTACACCTTC.

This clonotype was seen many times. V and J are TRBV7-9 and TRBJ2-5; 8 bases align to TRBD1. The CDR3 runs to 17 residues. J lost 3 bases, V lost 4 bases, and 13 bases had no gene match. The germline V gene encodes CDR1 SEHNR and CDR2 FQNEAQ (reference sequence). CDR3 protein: CASSSTKTATGEETQYF. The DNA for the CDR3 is TGTGCCAGCAGCTCCACCAAAACCGCGACAGGGGAAGAGACCCAGTACTTC.

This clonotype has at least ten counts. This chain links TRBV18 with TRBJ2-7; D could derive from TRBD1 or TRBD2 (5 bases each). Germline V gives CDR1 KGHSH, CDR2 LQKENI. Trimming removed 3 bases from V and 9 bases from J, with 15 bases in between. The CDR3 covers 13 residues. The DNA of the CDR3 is TGTGCCAGCTCACCGGGGACGGACCCGGGGCAGTACTTC. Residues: CASSPGTDPGQYF.

The DNA of the CDR3 is TGTGCCAGCAGCTTAGTGGGGGGCCCGGTCACTGAAGCTTTCTTT. Translating it yields CASSLVGGPVTEAFF. This chain uses TRBV7-2 with TRBJ1-1; a weak D match, TRBD1 (6 bases). Trimming cost V 1 base and J 4 bases, with 13 bases left between them. Germline CDR1 SGHTA, CDR2 FQGNSA. There are 15 residues in the CDR3.

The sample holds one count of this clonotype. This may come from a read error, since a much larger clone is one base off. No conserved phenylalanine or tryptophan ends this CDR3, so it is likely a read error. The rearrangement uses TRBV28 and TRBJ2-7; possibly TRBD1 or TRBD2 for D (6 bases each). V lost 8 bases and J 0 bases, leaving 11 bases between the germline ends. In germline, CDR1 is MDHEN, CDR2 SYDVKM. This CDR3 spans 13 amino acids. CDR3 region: CASGGPPSYEQYL. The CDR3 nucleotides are TGTGCCAGCGGGGGGCCCCCCTCCTACGAGCAGTACCTC.

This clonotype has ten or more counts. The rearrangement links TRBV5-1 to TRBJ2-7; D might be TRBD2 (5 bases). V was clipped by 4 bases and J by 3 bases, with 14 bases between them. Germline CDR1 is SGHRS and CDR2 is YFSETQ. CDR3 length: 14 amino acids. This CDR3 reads CASSPWTGNYEQYF. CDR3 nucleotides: TGCGCCAGCAGCCCATGGACTGGTAACTACGAGCAGTACTTC.